Here is one TCR beta chain with its context. The germline gives CDR1 ENHRY, CDR2 SYGVKD. The V end lost 1 base, the J end lost 5 bases, and 5 bases lay between the germline ends. The CDR3 sequence is 12 residues long. These data originate in a study of CD8 T cells in Susac syndrome. RNA totalling about 0.45 to 1 ug underwent reverse transcription with random hexamers. Each CDR3 protein gets one entry after TCRdb re-called the immunoSEQ multiplex PCR reads with MiXCR. Among a few hundred thousand distinct CDR3 sequences listed, around 93% were seen once. The chain employs TRBV10-3 and TRBJ2-5, with D unclear. Sequenced: CD4+ T cells from PBMCs. The sequence was obtained from a human donor with multiple sclerosis. CDR3: CAISEWGETQYF. CDR3 DNA sequence: TGTGCCATCAGTGAGTGGGGTGAGACCCAGTACTTC.